These 32 T cell receptor beta chains came from one sample sequenced in a study of identical twins. TCRdb re-called the 5' RACE reads with MiXCR, one entry per CDR3 protein. The sample lists about 340,000 distinct CDR3 sequences, approximately 9.1% occurring once. Sequencing input: naive T cells sorted from blood. All receptors derive from a woman aged 45-60 years in good health.

This clonotype has more than one count but fewer than ten. The chain is built from TRBV20-1 and TRBJ2-1, with D unresolved. The CDR3 covers 11 residues. With 3 bases removed from V and 8 bases from J, the gap between germline ends came to 8 bases. From germline, CDR1 is DFQATT and CDR2 SNEGSKA (reference sequence). The CDR3 nucleotides read TGCAGTGCTAGTCCAGATGATGAGCAGTTCTTC. Protein sequence: CSASPDDEQFF.

The genes are TRBV6-5 and TRBJ2-3, with 12 bases matching TRBD2. In germline, CDR1 is MNHEY, CDR2 SVGAGI. There are 14 residues in the CDR3. The J segment lost 5 bases and the V segment lost 10 bases, leaving 7 bases of the junction unmatched. The chain's CDR3 is CATLTSGSGDTQYF. The CDR3 nucleotides read TGTGCCACCCTGACTAGCGGGAGTGGAGATACGCAGTATTTT.

This chain connects TRBV7-8 to TRBJ2-7; D not certain. Trimming stripped 4 bases from V and 5 bases from J, with 6 bases between. This CDR3 spans 11 amino acids. Germline V lookup: CDR1 SGHVS, CDR2 FQNEAQ. CDR3 in amino acids: CASSSVHEQYF. CDR3 in DNA: TGTGCCAGCAGCTCCGTCCACGAGCAGTACTTC.

The table lists this clonotype with a few counts. The V gene is TRBV28, the J gene TRBJ1-1, with D tentatively TRBD1 (5 bases). The CDR3 extends over 14 amino acids. Trimming took 6 bases from V and 1 from J, leaving 12 bases between them. Germline V CDR1 and CDR2: MDHEN, SYDVKM. The CDR3 reads CASRSTAKNTEAFF. In DNA form, the CDR3 reads TGTGCCAGCAGATCGACAGCGAAGAACACTGAAGCTTTCTTT.

The chain is built from TRBV6-5 and TRBJ2-5, with 7 bases fitting TRBD1. The germline V gene encodes CDR1 MNHEY and CDR2 SVGAGI. With 7 bases clipped from V and 7 bases from J, the junction kept 9 bases outside the gene matches. The CDR3 runs 13 residues. The CDR3 region is CASTLPGQSTQYF. The CDR3, as DNA: TGTGCCAGCACCCTACCGGGACAGTCGACCCAGTACTTC.

This clonotype was counted a few times. This rearrangement joins TRBV3-1 to TRBJ2-3; the D is unclear. Deletions cut 3 bases from V and 2 bases from J, with 9 bases between. The CDR3 contains 14 residues. Germline V CDR1 and CDR2: LGHDT, YNNKEL (reference sequence). CDR3 sequence reads: CASSQSPITDTQYF. CDR3 bases: TGTGCCAGCAGCCAGAGCCCCATCACAGATACGCAGTATTTT.

J is TRBJ2-3 and V is TRBV5-6; 7 nucleotides match TRBD2. This CDR3 spans 16 amino acids. Unmatched junction bases numbered 10, after V lost 2 bases and J lost 4 bases. The V gene's germline CDR1 is SGHDT and CDR2 YYEEEE. In DNA, the CDR3 is TGTGCCAGCAGCTTTTATTGGGAGGGGATCCCAGATACGCAGTATTTT. This sequence encodes CASSFYWEGIPDTQYF.

The chain recombines TRBV5-1 with TRBJ2-7; weak D call: TRBD2 (6 bases). Trimming left V 0 bases short and J 3 bases short, with 7 bases between. There are 13 residues in the CDR3. Germline CDR1 reads SGHRS; CDR2 reads YFSETQ. CDR3 sequence: CASSLGLDYEQYF. The CDR3 nucleotides read TGCGCCAGCAGCTTGGGACTAGACTACGAGCAGTACTTC.

The V call is TRBV27, the J call TRBJ2-1; 12 bases match TRBD2. There are 16 residues in the CDR3. Germline CDR1 is MNHEY and CDR2 is SMNVEV (reference sequence). V shed 7 bases and J 0 bases; nucleotides not matched to a gene: 4. The CDR3 sequence is CASTASGRGSYNEQFF. CDR3 DNA: TGTGCCAGCACCGCTAGCGGGAGGGGCTCCTACAATGAGCAGTTCTTC.

CDR3 bases: TGTGCCAGCAGCCTCGGGTGGCAAGAGACCCAGTACTTC. It specifies CASSLGWQETQYF. This chain connects TRBV11-2 to TRBJ2-5; D is ambiguous. The CDR3 covers 13 residues. The germline V gene has CDR1 SGHAT and CDR2 FQNNGV. Between the trimmed V and J ends, which lost 5 bases and 2 bases, there was a span of 9 bases.

This clonotype occurred a few times. V is TRBV10-3 and J is TRBJ2-7; D is perhaps TRBD2 (6 bases). The CDR3 consists of 13 residues. Trimming shortened V by 0 bases and J by 13 bases, and 16 bases separated the two germline ends. Germline lookup yields CDR1 ENHRY and CDR2 SYGVKD. The CDR3 here is CAISESSGEGSYV. The DNA for the CDR3 is TGTGCCATCAGTGAGTCGTCGGGAGAGGGAAGTTACGTC.

This clonotype was seen a handful of times. The chain recombines TRBV10-2 with TRBJ1-1, with a weak D call TRBD1 (5 bases). This CDR3 comprises 14 residues. Trimming shortened V by 4 bases and J by 4 bases, and 13 bases separated the two germline ends. Germline assignment: CDR1 WSHSY and CDR2 SAAADI. Here the CDR3 DNA reads TGCGCCAGCAGTGGAGGGGCGAGAAGCACTGAAGCTTTCTTT. Translation gives CASSGGARSTEAFF.

The rearrangement uses TRBV5-1 and TRBJ1-5; possible D gene TRBD1, 5 bases. V was cut by 4 bases and J by 4 bases, with 12 bases left in between. The length of the CDR3 is 14 residues. Per the germline V gene, CDR1 is SGHRS and CDR2 is YFSETQ. CDR3 bases: TGCGCCAGCAGCGAGGACGGGGGAAATCAGCCCCAGCATTTT. It codes for CASSEDGGNQPQHF. The full variable domain, with the rest looked up from reference TRBV5-1 and TRBJ1-5, is KAGVTQTPRYLIKTRGQQVTLSCSPISGHRSVSWYQQTPGQGLQFLFEYFSETQRNKGNFPGRFSGRQFSNSRSEMNVSTLELGDSALYLCASSEDGGNQPQHFGDGTRLSIL.

This clonotype was observed a few times. The J gene is TRBJ1-5, the V gene TRBV2, with 8 positions matching TRBD1. CDR1 SNHLY and CDR2 FYNNEI come from the germline V gene. After removal of 8 bases from V and 3 bases from J, the junction contained 6 bases not matched to a gene. This CDR3 region has 14 residues. CDR3 residues: CASSRDRINQPQHF. The CDR3 DNA follows: TGTGCCAGCTCCCGGGACAGGATCAATCAGCCCCAGCATTTT.

This clonotype was recorded many times. The rearrangement links TRBV12-3 or TRBV12-4 to TRBJ1-2; 8 bases align to TRBD1. This CDR3 comprises 16 residues. The ends lost 6 bases at V and 6 bases at J; junction bases unmatched: 15. This chain's CDR3 is CASSSPARQGKDGYTF. CDR3 DNA: TGTGCCAGCAGCTCCCCTGCCCGACAGGGGAAGGATGGCTACACCTTC.

A few counts support this clonotype. The chain joins TRBV24-1 to TRBJ2-7; D possibly corresponds to TRBD2 (5 bases). CDR1 and CDR2 from the germline V gene are KGHDR and SFDVKD. The CDR3 runs 12 residues. Trimming removed 3 bases from V and 7 bases from J, with 9 bases in between. The CDR3, as DNA: TGTGCCACCAGTGATGACCGGGAAGAGCAGTACTTC. Translated, it gives CATSDDREEQYF.

This clonotype was seen only a few times. CDR3 in DNA: TGTGCCAGCAGTTATAGGGGCCCGGAGACCCAGTACTTC. As protein: CASSYRGPETQYF. The rearrangement links TRBV28 to TRBJ2-5; weak D call: TRBD1 (5 bases). This CDR3 has 13 residues. Trimming removed 4 bases from V and 5 bases from J, with 11 bases in between. Germline V lookup: CDR1 MDHEN, CDR2 SYDVKM.

V is TRBV21-1 and J is TRBJ2-7. TRBV21-1 is a pseudogene segment. This CDR3 region has 11 residues. The CDR3 sequence is CASGQTYEQYF. CDR3 DNA: TGTGCCAGCGGGCAGACCTACGAGCAGTACTTC.

This clonotype was observed a handful of times. The gene calls are TRBV28 and TRBJ2-7, with 12 nucleotides matching TRBD2. This CDR3 spans 15 amino acids. CDR1 is MDHEN and CDR2 is SYDVKM in the germline V gene. V was pared by 5 bases and J by 3 bases, with 5 bases of the junction left unmatched. This CDR3 is CASSTGLAGFYEQYF. In nucleotides, the CDR3 is TGTGCCAGCAGTACGGGACTAGCGGGTTTCTACGAGCAGTACTTC.

This clonotype was observed at least ten times. The chain has TRBV12-3 or TRBV12-4 and TRBJ1-1; unclear D gene. The germline V and J ends were trimmed by 8 bases and 8 bases, with 15 bases remaining between them. CDR3 size: 12 residues. The CDR3 DNA is TGTGCCAGCGTGGGTAAGGGCAGGGAAGCTTTCTTT. This codes for CASVGKGREAFF.

The chain uses TRBV3-1 and TRBJ2-6, with D maybe TRBD2 (6 bases). Trimming stripped 4 bases from V and 0 bases from J, with 13 bases between. This CDR3 is 17 amino acids long. The germline V gene encodes CDR1 LGHDT and CDR2 YNNKEL (reference sequence). DNA for the CDR3: TGTGCCAGCAGCCGATATTCCGGGAGCTCTGGGGCCAACGTCCTGACTTTC. Translation gives CASSRYSGSSGANVLTF.

This clonotype was found a few times. The genes are TRBV30 and TRBJ2-5; TRBD2 matches 8 bases. Germline assignment: CDR1 GTSNPN and CDR2 SVGIG (reference sequence). The CDR3 is 16 residues long. J was trimmed by 1 base and V by 8 bases; bases with no gene match: 15. The CDR3 region is CAALRLSGGPQETQYF. In DNA form, the CDR3 reads TGTGCCGCATTACGTTTATCGGGAGGGCCCCAAGAGACCCAGTACTTC. The full variable domain, in which reference TRBV30 and TRBJ2-5 provide the parts outside the CDR3, is SQTIHQWPATLVQPVGSPLSLECTVEGTSNPNLYWYRQAAGRGLQLLFYSVGIGQISSEVPQNLSASRPQDRQFILSSKKLLLSDSGFYLCAALRLSGGPQETQYFGPGTRLLVL.

This clonotype was detected ten times or more. CDR3 DNA: TGCAGTGCTAGAGACCCCGGGACAGGTAACGCTTGGTACGAGCAGTACGTC. Its translation is CSARDPGTGNAWYEQYV. The J gene is TRBJ2-7, the V gene TRBV20-1; 8 bases align to TRBD1. There are 17 residues in the CDR3. V gave up 0 bases and J gave up 4 bases; unmatched junction bases: 14. Germline-derived CDR1 and CDR2 are DFQATT and SNEGSKA (reference sequence).

This clonotype was seen ten or more times. J is TRBJ2-5 and V is TRBV5-1; D is possibly TRBD1 or TRBD2 (5 bases each). V lost 0 bases, J lost 1 base, and 10 bases lay in between. The CDR3 runs to 15 residues. The germline V gene has CDR1 SGHRS and CDR2 YFSETQ. Here the CDR3 reads CASSLGDRSQETQYF. CDR3 coding DNA: TGCGCCAGCAGCTTGGGGGACCGAAGCCAAGAGACCCAGTACTTC.

This clonotype was recorded many times. The chain combines TRBV12-3 or TRBV12-4 with TRBJ1-1; the D is unclear. The CDR3 consists of 13 residues. Trimming removed 2 bases at V and 6 bases at J, with 10 bases between. CDR3: CASSLIGFAEAFF. The CDR3 bases are TGTGCCAGCAGTTTAATAGGGTTCGCTGAAGCTTTCTTT.

Ten or more counts support this clonotype. This chain joins TRBV12-3 or TRBV12-4 and TRBJ1-2, with 7 bases identical to TRBD1. The CDR3 consists of 13 residues. V lost 7 bases and J lost 0; bases outside the gene matches: 2. CDR3 amino acids: CASKGAANYGYTF. The CDR3 DNA reads TGTGCCAGCAAGGGGGCGGCTAACTATGGCTACACCTTC.

This clonotype appeared a few times. The chain couples TRBV12-3 or TRBV12-4 to TRBJ2-3, with D uncertain. V was cut by 3 bases and J by 6 bases, with 7 bases left in between. The CDR3 sequence is 12 residues long. The CDR3: CASSFNADTQYF. Written as DNA, the CDR3 is TGTGCCAGCAGTTTTAATGCGGATACGCAGTATTTT.

The V and J genes are TRBV7-8 and TRBJ1-6; weak D call: TRBD1 (5 bases). The germline gives CDR1 SGHVS, CDR2 FQNEAQ. This CDR3 has 14 residues. Trimming removed 7 bases at V and 7 bases at J, with 14 bases between. CDR3 sequence reads: CASMVGTENSPLHF. As DNA, the CDR3 is TGTGCCAGCATGGTCGGGACGGAGAATTCACCCCTCCACTTT.

This clonotype was recorded many times. This chain uses TRBV5-6 with TRBJ2-1, with TRBD1 as a possible D gene (6 bases). The germline V and J ends were trimmed by 2 bases and 8 bases, with 20 bases remaining between them. Germline assignment: CDR1 SGHDT and CDR2 YYEEEE. This CDR3 is 16 amino acids long. CDR3 loop: CASSFPGDRMEDEQFF. The CDR3 DNA is TGTGCCAGCAGCTTCCCGGGCGACAGGATGGAGGATGAGCAGTTCTTC. Together with reference TRBV5-6 and TRBJ2-1, the CDR3 gives the full variable domain: DAGVTQSPTHLIKTRGQQVTLRCSPKSGHDTVSWYQQALGQGPQFIFQYYEEEERQRGNFPDRFSGHQFPNYSSELNVNALLLGDSALYLCASSFPGDRMEDEQFFGPGTRLTVL.

The gene calls are TRBV5-1 and TRBJ2-7, with a tentative D call TRBD2 (6 bases). This CDR3 has 14 residues. CDR1 SGHRS and CDR2 YFSETQ come from the germline V gene. Trimming stripped 3 bases from V and 2 bases from J, with 12 bases between. The CDR3 is CASSSYGSPYEQYF. As DNA, the CDR3 is TGCGCCAGCAGCTCCTACGGGAGCCCCTACGAGCAGTACTTC.

This clonotype appeared a few times. The chain links TRBV3-1 to TRBJ2-7; no definite D call. From germline, CDR1 is LGHDT and CDR2 YNNKEL (reference sequence). The V end was cut by 1 base, the J end by 6 bases, with 13 bases between. The CDR3 loop spans 14 amino acids. CDR3 in DNA: TGTGCCAGCAGCCAAGGCTGGACCGAGAGCGAGCAGTACTTC. Translation gives CASSQGWTESEQYF.

The genes are TRBV11-3 and TRBJ2-7; TRBD2 aligns across 7 bases. The CDR3 consists of 15 residues. Trimming cost V 5 bases and J 6 bases; bases outside gene matches: 13. Germline loops: CDR1 SGHNT, CDR2 YENEEA. This CDR3 is CASSPSSGMTREQYF. The CDR3 bases are TGTGCCAGCAGCCCGTCTAGCGGCATGACGCGCGAGCAGTACTTC.